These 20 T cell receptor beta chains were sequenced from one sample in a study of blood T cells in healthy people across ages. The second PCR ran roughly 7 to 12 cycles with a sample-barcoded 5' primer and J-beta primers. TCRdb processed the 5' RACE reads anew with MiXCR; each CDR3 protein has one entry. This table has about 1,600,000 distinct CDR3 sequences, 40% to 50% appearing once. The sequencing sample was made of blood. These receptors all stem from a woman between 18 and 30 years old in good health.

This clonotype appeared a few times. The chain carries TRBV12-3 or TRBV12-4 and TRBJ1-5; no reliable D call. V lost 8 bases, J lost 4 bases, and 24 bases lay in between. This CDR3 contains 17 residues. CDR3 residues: CASPFSGTGCSNQPQHF. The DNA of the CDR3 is TGTGCCAGCCCCTTTAGTGGAACGGGCTGCTCGAATCAGCCCCAGCATTTT.

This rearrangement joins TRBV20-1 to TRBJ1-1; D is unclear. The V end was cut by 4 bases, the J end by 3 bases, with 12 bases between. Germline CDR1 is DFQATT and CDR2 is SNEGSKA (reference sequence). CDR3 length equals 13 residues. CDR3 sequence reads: CSANGPLDTEAFF. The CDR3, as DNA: TGCAGTGCTAACGGGCCTCTGGACACTGAAGCTTTCTTT.

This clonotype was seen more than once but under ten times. The CDR3 spells CASSLQTGRSYEQYF. The CDR3 DNA follows: TGCGCCAGCAGCCTACAGACAGGGAGGTCCTACGAGCAGTACTTC. The chain employs TRBV4-1 and TRBJ2-7, with a tentative D call TRBD1 (7 bases). The CDR3 sequence is 15 residues long. Germline lookup yields CDR1 MGHRA and CDR2 YSYEKL. V lost 4 bases and J lost 1, with 14 bases in between.

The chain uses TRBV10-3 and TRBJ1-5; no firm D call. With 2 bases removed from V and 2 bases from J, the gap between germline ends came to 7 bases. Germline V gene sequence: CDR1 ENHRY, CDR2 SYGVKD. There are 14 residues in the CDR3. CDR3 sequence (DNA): TGTGCCATCAGTGAGCCTGGGGGCAATCAGCCCCAGCATTTT. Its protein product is CAISEPGGNQPQHF.

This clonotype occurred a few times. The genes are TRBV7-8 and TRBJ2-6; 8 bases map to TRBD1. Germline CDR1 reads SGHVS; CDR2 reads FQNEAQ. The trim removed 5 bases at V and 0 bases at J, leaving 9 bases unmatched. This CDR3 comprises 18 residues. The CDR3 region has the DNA TGTGCCAGCAGCCACACGGGACAGGATTACTCTGGGGCCAACGTCCTGACTTTC. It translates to CASSHTGQDYSGANVLTF.

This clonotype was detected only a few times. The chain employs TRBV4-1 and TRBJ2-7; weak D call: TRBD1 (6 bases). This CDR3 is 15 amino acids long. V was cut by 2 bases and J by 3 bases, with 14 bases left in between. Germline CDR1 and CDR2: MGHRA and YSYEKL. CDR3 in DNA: TGCGCCAGCAGCCAAACGGACAGTAACCACTACGAGCAGTACTTC. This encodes CASSQTDSNHYEQYF.

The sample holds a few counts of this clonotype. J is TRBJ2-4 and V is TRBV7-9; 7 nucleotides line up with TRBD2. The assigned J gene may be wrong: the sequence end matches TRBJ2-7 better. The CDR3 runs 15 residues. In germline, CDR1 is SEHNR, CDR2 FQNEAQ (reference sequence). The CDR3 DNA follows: TGTGCCAGCAGCGGAGGCGCTAGCGGCTGGGACGAGCAGTACTTC. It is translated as CASSGGASGWDEQYF.

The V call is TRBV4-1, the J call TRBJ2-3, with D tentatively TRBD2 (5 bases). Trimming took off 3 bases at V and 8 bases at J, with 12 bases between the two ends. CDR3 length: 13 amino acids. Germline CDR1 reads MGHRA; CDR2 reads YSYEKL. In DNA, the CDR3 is TGCGCCAGCAGCCAGTATGGAGGCGGTACGCAGTATTTT. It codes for CASSQYGGGTQYF.

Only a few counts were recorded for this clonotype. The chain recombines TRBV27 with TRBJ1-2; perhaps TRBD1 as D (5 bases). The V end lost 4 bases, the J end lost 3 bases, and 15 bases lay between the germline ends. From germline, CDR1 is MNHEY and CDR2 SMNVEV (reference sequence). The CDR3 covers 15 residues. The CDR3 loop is CASSSEGREYYGYTF. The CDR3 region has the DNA TGTGCCAGCAGTTCCGAGGGGAGGGAATACTATGGCTACACCTTC.

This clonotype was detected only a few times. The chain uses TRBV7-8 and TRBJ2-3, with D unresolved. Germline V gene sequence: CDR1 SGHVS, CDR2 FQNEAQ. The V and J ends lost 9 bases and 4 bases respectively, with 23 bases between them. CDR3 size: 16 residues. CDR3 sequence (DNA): TGTGCCAGTCCCCCCAAGGGCGGATCCTTCCCAGATACGCAGTATTTT. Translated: CASPPKGGSFPDTQYF.

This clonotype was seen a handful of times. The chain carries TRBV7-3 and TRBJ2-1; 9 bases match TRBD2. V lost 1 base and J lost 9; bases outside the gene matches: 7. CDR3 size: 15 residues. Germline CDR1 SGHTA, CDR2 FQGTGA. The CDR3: CASSLMVAGEGEQFF. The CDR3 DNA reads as TGTGCCAGCAGCTTAATGGTAGCGGGGGAGGGTGAGCAGTTCTTC.

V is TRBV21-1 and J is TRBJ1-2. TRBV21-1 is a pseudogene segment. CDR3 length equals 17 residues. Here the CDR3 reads CASRLGEFGFVVYGYTF. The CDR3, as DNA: TGTGCCAGCAGACTGGGTGAATTTGGGTTCGTGGTTTATGGCTACACCTTC.

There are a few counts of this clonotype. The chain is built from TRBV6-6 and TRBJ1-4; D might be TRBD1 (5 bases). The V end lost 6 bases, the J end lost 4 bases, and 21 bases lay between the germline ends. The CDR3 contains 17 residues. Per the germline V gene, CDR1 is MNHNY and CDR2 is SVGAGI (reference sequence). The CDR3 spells CASRTGTVDFGNEKLFF. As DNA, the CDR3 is TGTGCCAGCAGAACCGGGACGGTCGATTTTGGTAATGAAAAACTGTTTTTT.

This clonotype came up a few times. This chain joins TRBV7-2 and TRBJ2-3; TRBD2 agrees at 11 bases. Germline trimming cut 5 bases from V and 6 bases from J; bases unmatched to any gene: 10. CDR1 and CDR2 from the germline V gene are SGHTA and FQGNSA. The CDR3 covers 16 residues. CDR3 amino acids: CASSVGTSGVADTQYF. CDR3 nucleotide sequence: TGTGCCAGCAGCGTTGGGACTAGCGGAGTAGCGGATACGCAGTATTTT.

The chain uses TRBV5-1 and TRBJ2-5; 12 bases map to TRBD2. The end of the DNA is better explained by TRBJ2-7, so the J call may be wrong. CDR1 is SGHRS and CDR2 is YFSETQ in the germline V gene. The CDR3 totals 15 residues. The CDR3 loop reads CASSLTGGLAGEQYF. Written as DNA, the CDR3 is TGCGCCAGCAGCTTGACAGGGGGACTAGCGGGCGAGCAGTACTTC.

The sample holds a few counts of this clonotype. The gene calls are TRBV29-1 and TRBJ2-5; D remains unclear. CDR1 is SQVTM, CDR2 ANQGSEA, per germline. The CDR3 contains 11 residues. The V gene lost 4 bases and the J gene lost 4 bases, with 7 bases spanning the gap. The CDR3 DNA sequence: TGCAGCGTTGGTACACCAGAGACCCAGTACTTC. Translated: CSVGTPETQYF.

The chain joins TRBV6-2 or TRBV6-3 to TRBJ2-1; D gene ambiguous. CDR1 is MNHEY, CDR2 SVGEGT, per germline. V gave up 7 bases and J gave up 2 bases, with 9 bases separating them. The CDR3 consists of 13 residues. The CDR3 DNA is TGTGCCAGCACCCAAAACCCCTACAATGAGCAGTTCTTC. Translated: CASTQNPYNEQFF.

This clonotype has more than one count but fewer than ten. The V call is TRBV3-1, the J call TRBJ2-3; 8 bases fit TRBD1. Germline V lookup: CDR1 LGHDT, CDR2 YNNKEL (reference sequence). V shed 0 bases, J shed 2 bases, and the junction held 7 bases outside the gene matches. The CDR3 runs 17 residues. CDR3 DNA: TGTGCCAGCAGCCAAGATAGGGCAGGGGGCTTCACAGATACGCAGTATTTT. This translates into CASSQDRAGGFTDTQYF.

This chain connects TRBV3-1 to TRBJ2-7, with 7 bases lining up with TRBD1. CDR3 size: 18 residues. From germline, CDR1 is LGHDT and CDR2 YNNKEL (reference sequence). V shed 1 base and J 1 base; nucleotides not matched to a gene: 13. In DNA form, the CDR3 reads TGTGCCAGCAGCCAAGCCTACGACCCGGGGACAGTATCCTACGAGCAGTACTTC. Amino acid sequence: CASSQAYDPGTVSYEQYF.

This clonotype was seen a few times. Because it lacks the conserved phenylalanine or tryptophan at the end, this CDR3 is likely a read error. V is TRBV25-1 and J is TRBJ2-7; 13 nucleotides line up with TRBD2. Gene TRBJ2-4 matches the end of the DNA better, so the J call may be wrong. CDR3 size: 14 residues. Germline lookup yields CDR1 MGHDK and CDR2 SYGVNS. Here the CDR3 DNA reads TGTGCCAGCAGAGGACTAGCGGGAGTAAACATTCAGTACTTA. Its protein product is CASRGLAGVNIQYL.